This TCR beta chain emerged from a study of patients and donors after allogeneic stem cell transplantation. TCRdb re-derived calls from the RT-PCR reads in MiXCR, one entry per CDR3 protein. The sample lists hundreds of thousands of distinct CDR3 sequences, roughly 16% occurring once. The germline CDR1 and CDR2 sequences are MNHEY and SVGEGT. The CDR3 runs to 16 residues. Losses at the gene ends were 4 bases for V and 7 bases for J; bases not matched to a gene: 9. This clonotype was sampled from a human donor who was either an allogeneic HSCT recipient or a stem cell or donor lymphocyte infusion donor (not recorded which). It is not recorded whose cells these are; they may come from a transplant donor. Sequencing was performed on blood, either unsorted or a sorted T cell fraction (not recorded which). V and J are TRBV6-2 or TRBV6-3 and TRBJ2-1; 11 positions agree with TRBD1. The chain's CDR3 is CASSSTGQGARNEQFF. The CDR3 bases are TGTGCCAGCAGTTCCACCGGACAGGGGGCGCGGAATGAGCAGTTCTTC.